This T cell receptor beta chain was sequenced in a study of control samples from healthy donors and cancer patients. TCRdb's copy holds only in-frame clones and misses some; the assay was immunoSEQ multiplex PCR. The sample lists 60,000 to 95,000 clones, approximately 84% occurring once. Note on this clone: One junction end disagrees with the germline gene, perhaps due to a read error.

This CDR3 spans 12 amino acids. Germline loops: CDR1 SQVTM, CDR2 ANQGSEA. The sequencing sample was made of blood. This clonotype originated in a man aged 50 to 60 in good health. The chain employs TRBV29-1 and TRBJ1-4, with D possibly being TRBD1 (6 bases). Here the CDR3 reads CSVVGANGKLFF. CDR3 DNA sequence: TGCAGCGTTGTGGGGGCTAATGGAAAACTGTTTTTT.